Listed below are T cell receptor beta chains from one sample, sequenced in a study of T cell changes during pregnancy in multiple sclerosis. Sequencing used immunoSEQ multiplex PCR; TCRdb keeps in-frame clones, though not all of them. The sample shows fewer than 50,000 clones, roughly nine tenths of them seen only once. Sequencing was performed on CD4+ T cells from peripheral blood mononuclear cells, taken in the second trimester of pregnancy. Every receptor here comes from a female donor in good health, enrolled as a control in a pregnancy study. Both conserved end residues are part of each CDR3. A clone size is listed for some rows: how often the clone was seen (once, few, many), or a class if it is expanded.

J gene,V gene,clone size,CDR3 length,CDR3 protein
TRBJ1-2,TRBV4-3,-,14,CASSQEWLNYGYTF
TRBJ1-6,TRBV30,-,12,CAWSREISPLHF
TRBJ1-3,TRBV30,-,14,CAWSGGLAGNTIYF
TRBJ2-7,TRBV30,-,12,CAGSGGGHEQYF
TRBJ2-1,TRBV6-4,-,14,CASKPTPSYNEQFF
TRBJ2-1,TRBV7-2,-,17,CASSPGTASLLYNEQFF
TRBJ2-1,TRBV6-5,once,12,CASRTSGGVEFF
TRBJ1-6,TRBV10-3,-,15,CAINEQGGAHSPLHF
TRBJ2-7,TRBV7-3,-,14,CASSLYPSSYEQYF
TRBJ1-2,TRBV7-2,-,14,CASSLIPDSHGYTF
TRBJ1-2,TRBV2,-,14,CASSTTGEHLSYTF
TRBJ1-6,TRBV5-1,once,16,CASSVGYRGGNSPLHF
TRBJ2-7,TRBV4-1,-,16,CASSQGFTETSYEQYF
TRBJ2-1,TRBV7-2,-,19,CASSFSRIGTSGAYNEQFF
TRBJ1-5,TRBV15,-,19,CATSRDPIVGLEWNQPQHF
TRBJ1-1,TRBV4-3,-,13,CASSPGQGETAFF
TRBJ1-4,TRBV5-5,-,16,CASSYTLDRRGEKLFF
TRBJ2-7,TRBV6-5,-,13,CASSETHSYEQYF
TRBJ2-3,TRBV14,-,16,CASSQLAGGLTDTQYF
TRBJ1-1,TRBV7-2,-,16,CASSLGPRTVNTEAFF
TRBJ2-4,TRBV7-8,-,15,CASSFHGGAKNIQYF
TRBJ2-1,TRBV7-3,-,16,CASSLSGGVSYNEQFF
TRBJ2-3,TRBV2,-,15,CASIGAGAETDTQYF
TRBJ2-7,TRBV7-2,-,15,CASSLTLTGSHEQYF
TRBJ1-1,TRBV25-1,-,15,CASRNNLGGRTEAFF
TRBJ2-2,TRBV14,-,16,CASSHRQVGNTGELFF
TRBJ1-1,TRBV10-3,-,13,CAISEGGATEAFF
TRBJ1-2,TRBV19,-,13,CASSSRQGDGYTF
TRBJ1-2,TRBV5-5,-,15,CASTHQGQQVYGYTF
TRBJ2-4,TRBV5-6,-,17,CASSLGGQTWVKNIQYF
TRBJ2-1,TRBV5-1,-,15,CASSWRTGGENEQFF
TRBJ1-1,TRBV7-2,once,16,CASRSRTGGGNTEAFF
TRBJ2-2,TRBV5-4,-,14,CASSLQGNTGELFF
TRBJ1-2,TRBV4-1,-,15,CASSQGGTDNYGYTF
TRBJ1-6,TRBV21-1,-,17,CASRLGTDFLYNSPLHF
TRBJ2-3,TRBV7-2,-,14,CASSQIPGADTQYF
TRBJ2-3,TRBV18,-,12,CASSARQGAQYF
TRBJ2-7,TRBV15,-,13,CATSMSRTGEQYF
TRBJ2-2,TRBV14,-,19,CASSQDRTGGLMMTGELFF
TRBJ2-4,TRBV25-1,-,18,CASSDRDRDKDWRDIQYF
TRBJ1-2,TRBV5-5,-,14,CASSLEGRGQGYTF
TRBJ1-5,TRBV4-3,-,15,CASSPGQGFNQPQHF
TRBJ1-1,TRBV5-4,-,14,CASSWDRAGTEAFF
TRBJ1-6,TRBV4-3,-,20,CASSQDFRRGDGSYNSPLHF
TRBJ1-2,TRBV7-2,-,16,CASSLGRVRVNYGYTF
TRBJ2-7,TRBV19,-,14,CASSTWTGPYEQYF
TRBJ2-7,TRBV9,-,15,CASSPEPGQAYEQYF
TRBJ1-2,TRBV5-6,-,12,CASSLQGGGYTF
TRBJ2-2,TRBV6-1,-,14,CASIRDRGYGELFF